This record concerns one T cell receptor (beta chain) sequence. TCRdb keeps only in-frame clones here, not all; method: immunoSEQ multiplex PCR. Of about 74,000 clones in the sample, more than 90% were seen once. CDR1 and CDR2 (germline): SGHNT, YYREEE (reference sequence). This CDR3 has 16 amino acids. The V and J ends lost 4 bases and 5 bases respectively, with 18 bases between them. This sample is part of a study of technical replicates of blood from a few donors. The sample was T cells isolated from PBMCs. This rearrangement joins TRBV5-4 to TRBJ2-2, with D perhaps TRBD1 (5 bases). The sequence came from a human donor in good health. The DNA for the CDR3 is TGTGCCAGCAGCGCTCAGGGTAGGAGTCGGACCGGGGAGCTGTTTTTT. Its protein is CASSAQGRSRTGELFF.